This TCR beta chain is drawn from a study of T cell responses to AZD1222 COVID-19 vaccine (dated by TCRdb to the early 2020s). A note on the overall study: AZD1222 recipients given second doses at about 4 weeks or at about 12 weeks were pooled, since spike-specific TCR depth and breadth were not found to differ between the two schedules. A total of over 230 trial participants underwent TCR sequencing, of whom roughly 210 had received two doses of AZD1222 and 26 had received two doses of the MenACWY control vaccine. Trial participants were enrolled into age subgroups of 18-55, 56-69 and 70-plus years, which contained 148, 28 and 57 TCR-sequenced participants, respectively.

The paper's findings and limits, for the study overall: Participants were mostly white British, with more females than males. The authors suggested clonal diversity may have been underestimated. After two AZD1222 doses, spike-specific TCR breadth and depth were significantly higher than at day 0 and than in MenACWY recipients. The vaccine-associated CD4 TCRs covered the entire spike protein, and the dominant responses fell in regions 160-218 and 743-854. Reportedly, close to half of the unique spike-specific TCRs recognized epitopes lying outside the regions that are mutated in the B.1.351 and B.1.1.7 variants. Because no day 14 peak-response samples were available, the repertoires could be characterized only after the peak T cell response. The 56-69-year group was small, and its depth increase did not reach significance, likely because of low power. Only five to seven AZD1222 recipients were SARS-CoV-2 seropositive at baseline, limiting conclusions about previously exposed vaccinees.

The CDR3 regions of human TCRbeta chains were analyzed by immunosequencing. The authors' analysis ran thus. TCRs in the repertoires were matched against a reference library of SARS-CoV-2-specific TCRs that had been generated with the MIRA antigen-specificity platform. Breadth meant the fraction of unique TCRs that were SARS-CoV-2-associated, whereas depth meant the fraction of total T cells that were SARS-CoV-2-associated. Using the MIRA data, each spike-specific TCR was assigned both to the spike region to which the TCR was reactive and to a CD4 or CD8 class. Log10-transformed breadth and depth values were compared by one-way ANOVA with Sidak's multiple comparisons tests. In TCRdb, the immuneACCESS table is reduced to in-frame sequences with V and J assigned. These tables do not hold every clone; where another copy was compared, an unresolved V gene accounts for under half, and the others remain unexplained. V and J calls and clone size are those listed in that table; D and trimming were worked out from the DNA. This sample comprises about 120,000 clones, around 86% of them detected only once. About 1.2% of the sample rests with the top ten.

The sample's time point label, decoded: baseline before first vaccination. The vaccinee samples were drawn from two UK trials, COV001 and COV002, one of which was a single-blind randomized controlled phase 2/3 trial testing AZD1222 (ChAdOx1 nCoV-19) in healthy adults. For TCRbeta chain sequencing, PBMC samples were collected from trial participants at day 0 and at day 28 after the second dose. Germline trimming amounts to 2 bases on V and 2 bases on J, with 5 as the count of junction bases outside the gene matches. Reading from cysteine to phenylalanine, the CDR3 counts 15 amino acids. The sequence is cut down to CDR3 DNA, 45 bases in frame from base 1. Per the germline V gene, SGHDT is the CDR1 and YYEEEE is the CDR2. About this clone itself: What antigen it recognizes has not been identified. No clone much larger than this one lies a single base away; base qualities are absent.

The sample here was peripheral blood, taken on day 0 of AZD1222 vaccination. The chain is made from TRBV5-6 and TRBJ2-7, and 9 bases in between align with TRBD2. The clonotype originates from an adult in good health. This receptor has the CDR3 CASSFGTSIPYEQYF. The nucleotide sequence reads as follows: TGTGCCAGCAGCTTCGGGACTAGCATCCCCTACGAGCAGTACTTC. With the rest looked up from the reference TRBV5-6 and TRBJ2-7 genes rather than sequenced, the full variable domain is DAGVTQSPTHLIKTRGQQVTLRCSPKSGHDTVSWYQQALGQGPQFIFQYYEEEERQRGNFPDRFSGHQFPNYSSELNVNALLLGDSALYLCASSFGTSIPYEQYFGPGTRLTVT.